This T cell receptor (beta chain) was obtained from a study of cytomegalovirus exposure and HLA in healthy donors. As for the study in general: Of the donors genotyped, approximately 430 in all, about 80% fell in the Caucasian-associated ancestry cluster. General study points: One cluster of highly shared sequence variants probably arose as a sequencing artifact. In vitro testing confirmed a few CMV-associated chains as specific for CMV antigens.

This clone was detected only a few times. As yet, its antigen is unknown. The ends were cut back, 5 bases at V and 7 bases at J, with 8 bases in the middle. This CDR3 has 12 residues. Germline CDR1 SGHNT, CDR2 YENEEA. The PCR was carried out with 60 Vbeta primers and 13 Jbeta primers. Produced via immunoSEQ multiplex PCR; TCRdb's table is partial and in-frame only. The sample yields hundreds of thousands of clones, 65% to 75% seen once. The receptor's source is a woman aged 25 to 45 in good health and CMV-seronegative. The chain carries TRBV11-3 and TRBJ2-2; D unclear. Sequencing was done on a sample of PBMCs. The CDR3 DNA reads TGTGCCAGCAGCCAAGTAGACGGGGAGCTGTTTTTT. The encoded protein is CASSQVDGELFF.